The following is a T cell receptor beta chain sequence with its context. By share, this clone ranks as medium-sized (0.01 to 0.1%). The antigen this receptor binds is unknown. No much larger clone exists at a distance of one base, and base qualities are not known. This sample stems from a study of metastatic and nonmetastatic thyroid tumors (dated by TCRdb to 2018 to 2021). About the study as a whole: Repertoires from peripheral blood and from tumor or nodule tissue samples of malignant and benign thyroid patients were compared. The full study reports these points: TCR beta diversity was reported as significantly higher in malignant tumors than in benign nodules, in both blood and tumor samples.

No patient had received any treatment before thyroid surgery. Using T-cell receptor beta sequencing, the researchers looked back retrospectively at clinical samples from patients, gathered between about 2011 and 2018. CDR1 is given as MNHNS and CDR2 as SASEGT, both from the germline V gene. Inclusive of the bounding cysteine and phenylalanine, the CDR3 is 15 residues long. Only CDR3 DNA is held: 45 bases, read in frame from base 1. V is pruned by 5 bases and J by 5 bases, leaving 3 bases of the junction without a gene match. Library preparation employed PCR. The reads were generated on an Illumina HiSeq 4000. High-throughput sequencing was used to profile the CDR3 region of the TCR beta-chain in every patient. Regarding the original processing steps: The researchers built a classifier to tell apart papillary thyroid cancer patients with distant metastasis, based on CDR3 differences among clinicopathological groups. The Shannon index was used to assess repertoire diversity, and the Morisita-Horn index was used to assess tumor-blood repertoire similarity. The public reads were run again by TCRdb, first through fastp at Q25 and then through MiXCR, and only productive beta chains were kept. TCRdb's processing, not the authors' own work, is the source of the V and J calls. This sample comprises approximately 40,000 clones, 25% to 30% of them detected only once. 9.9% of the sample is taken by the ten largest.

The receptor chain draws on TRBV6-1 and TRBJ1-6, and 10 junctional nucleotides match TRBD1. The origin of this receptor is a male donor with papillary thyroid cancer or a benign thyroid nodule (not recorded which). Some clones in this sample may be carry-over from other donors' samples. Sequences were obtained from blood. The DNA is as follows: TGTGCCAGCAGTTGGGGGACAGGGGATAATTCACCCCTCCACTTT. It encodes CASSWGTGDNSPLHF.